The clone carrying this T cell receptor (beta chain) was recorded a few times. Its antigen remains unknown. In TCRdb, the 5' RACE reads were re-called with MiXCR into one record per CDR3 protein. The table records fewer than 65,000 distinct CDR3 sequences, more than 20% of them present only once. J was trimmed by 4 bases and V by 6 bases; bases with no gene match: 7. CDR1 and CDR2 (germline): ENHRY, SYGVKD. The length of the CDR3 is 14 residues. The sorted Tregs were CD4+CD25+CD127-/low cells. General observations from the study: Tumor-infiltrating Treg TCR alpha and beta sequences overlapped most with tumor naive CD4+ T cells, then blood naive. In terms of TCR gene usage, tumor memory CD4+ T cells clustered together with blood and lymph node memory CD4+ cells, as well as with lymph node naive CD4+ cells.

Sample: tumor-infiltrating Tregs sorted from the breast tumor. The rearrangement links TRBV10-3 to TRBJ1-2, with 8 bases fitting TRBD1. This receptor was taken from a female donor with breast cancer. Here the CDR3 DNA reads TGTGCCATCAGATCGACAGGGGAAGGCTATGGCTACACCTTC. It codes for CAIRSTGEGYGYTF.